This T cell receptor (beta chain) was profiled in a study of T cells after yellow fever vaccination. Whole-study results and caveats: High-abundance clonotypes from the bulk population could contaminate FACS-sorted repertoires. At 96% for CD4 and about 91% for CD8, most primary-vaccination clones showed up again after the booster.

As regards this clonotype: The antigen is unknown.

Universal primer sites and UMIs were introduced during 5'RACE template-switching synthesis of TCR cDNA. TCRdb itself ran the 5' RACE reads through MiXCR, one entry per CDR3 protein. The data show under 400,000 distinct CDR3 sequences, with around 12% seen just once and 3.2% held by the top ten. V gave up 2 bases and J gave up 3 bases; unmatched junction bases: 10. CDR1 SGDLS and CDR2 YYNGEE come from the germline V gene. This CDR3 contains 16 residues. This receptor was obtained from a man between 18 and 35 years old who received the YFV17D yellow fever vaccine. This chain uses TRBV9 with TRBJ1-2; TRBD1 matches 7 bases. Here the sequenced sample was CD4+ T cells sorted from PBMCs, taken 15 days after the yellow fever booster vaccination. CDR3 amino acids: CASSVGTAEFDYGYTF. CDR3 DNA: TGTGCCAGCAGCGTTGGGACAGCGGAATTCGACTATGGCTACACCTTC.